The 11 T cell receptor beta chains given below trace back to one sample, sequenced in a study of T cells after yellow fever vaccination. TCRdb reanalysed the 5' RACE reads using MiXCR and keeps one entry per CDR3 protein. The sample has about 230,000 distinct CDR3 sequences; more than 6.5% are singletons. The material sequenced was CD4+ T cells sorted from PBMCs, taken on the day of the yellow fever booster vaccination. These receptors were collected from a man aged 30-40 years who received the YFV17D yellow fever vaccine.

This clonotype was found many times. The chain joins TRBV5-1 to TRBJ2-5; 7 bases match TRBD1. Germline-derived CDR1 and CDR2 are SGHRS and YFSETQ. The J segment lost 4 bases and the V segment lost 7 bases, leaving 10 bases of the junction unmatched. CDR3 length: 14 residues. The CDR3 is CASYRDSHLETQYF. Here the CDR3 DNA reads TGCGCCAGCTACCGGGACAGCCATCTAGAGACCCAGTACTTC.

This clonotype was observed at least ten times. CDR3 residues: CATSRDWGAETTDTQYF. The CDR3 DNA follows: TGTGCCACCAGCAGAGATTGGGGGGCCGAAACCACAGATACGCAGTATTTT. The rearrangement joins TRBV15 to TRBJ2-3; TRBD1 or TRBD2 may be the D gene (6 bases each). The CDR3 is made up of 17 amino acids. Germline V CDR1 and CDR2: LNHNV, YYDKDF (reference sequence). Trimming shortened V by 0 bases and J by 2 bases, and 15 bases separated the two germline ends.

In this sample, this clonotype turned up many times. The rearrangement joins TRBV29-1 to TRBJ2-5; TRBD2 matches 11 bases. CDR3 size: 14 residues. Germline CDR1 reads SQVTM; CDR2 reads ANQGSEA. Trimming removed 7 bases from V and 0 bases from J; junction bases left unmatched: 4. CDR3 in amino acids: CSARLAGYQETQYF. DNA of the CDR3: TGCAGCGCCAGACTAGCGGGATACCAAGAGACCCAGTACTTC.

There are a few counts of this clonotype. The gene calls are TRBV20-1 and TRBJ1-1; 7 nucleotides align to TRBD1. V lost 1 base to trimming and J lost 4 bases; unmatched junction nucleotides: 0. The CDR3 runs 12 residues. In germline, CDR1 is DFQATT, CDR2 SNEGSKA (reference sequence). The CDR3 sequence: CSARAGGTEAFF. The CDR3 DNA reads as TGCAGTGCTAGAGCAGGGGGCACTGAAGCTTTCTTT.

CDR3 nucleotides: TGCGCCAGCAGCCAAGGTGGTGACCAATACCACAATGAGCAGTTCTTC. This encodes CASSQGGDQYHNEQFF. The genes are TRBV4-3 and TRBJ2-1, with unresolved D. Trimming left V 1 base short and J 5 bases short, with 15 bases between. The germline V gene has CDR1 LGHNA and CDR2 YSLEER. The CDR3 is made up of 16 amino acids.

This clonotype was counted between two and nine times. The chain uses TRBV5-1 and TRBJ2-5; no firm D call. Germline assignment: CDR1 SGHRS and CDR2 YFSETQ. The CDR3 spans 14 residues. Trimming removed 1 base from V and 5 bases from J, with 12 bases in between. The CDR3 here is CASSLTAAIETQYF. Here the CDR3 DNA reads TGCGCCAGCAGCTTGACGGCAGCCATTGAGACCCAGTACTTC.

This clonotype was seen at least ten times. This rearrangement joins TRBV11-2 to TRBJ2-5, with 16 bases matching TRBD2. Germline values: CDR1 SGHAT, CDR2 FQNNGV. The CDR3 loop spans 18 amino acids. The V and J ends lost 5 bases and 2 bases, in that order; junction bases with no gene match: 8. This chain's CDR3 is CASSQGTSGRASQETQYF. The CDR3 DNA reads as TGTGCCAGCAGCCAAGGGACTAGCGGGAGGGCCTCACAAGAGACCCAGTACTTC. The entire variable domain, with the rest obtained from reference TRBV11-2 and TRBJ2-5, is as follows: EAGVAQSPRYKIIEKRQSVAFWCNPISGHATLYWYQQILGQGPKLLIQFQNNGVVDDSQLPKDRFSAERLKGVDSTLKIQPAKLEDSAVYLCASSQGTSGRASQETQYFGPGTRLLVL.

J is TRBJ2-6 and V is TRBV12-3 or TRBV12-4, with a tentative D call TRBD1 (5 bases). This CDR3 has 17 residues. The V gene lost 0 bases and the J gene lost 0 bases, with 9 bases spanning the gap. The CDR3 sequence is CASSLALTGSGANVLTF. CDR3 in DNA: TGTGCCAGCAGTTTAGCGCTAACAGGCTCTGGGGCCAACGTCCTGACTTTC.

This clonotype was seen a handful of times. The rearrangement joins TRBV7-9 to TRBJ1-1; a possible D gene is TRBD1 (6 bases). From germline, CDR1 is SEHNR and CDR2 FQNEAQ (reference sequence). The CDR3 covers 15 residues. Trimming stripped 5 bases from V and 1 base from J, with 14 bases between. CDR3 nucleotides: TGTGCCAGCAGCGGGGGCTGGGGCTGGAACACTGAAGCTTTCTTT. Encoded protein: CASSGGWGWNTEAFF.

The genes are TRBV7-9 and TRBJ2-5, with D possibly being TRBD2 (6 bases). V was cut by 3 bases and J by 2 bases, with 13 bases left in between. The CDR3 is made up of 15 amino acids. CDR1 and CDR2 from the germline V gene are SEHNR and FQNEAQ (reference sequence). The CDR3 protein is CASSLGGLWQETQYF. The CDR3 nucleotides read TGTGCCAGCAGCTTGGGAGGTCTTTGGCAAGAGACCCAGTACTTC.

This clonotype was seen a few times. The chain uses TRBV29-1 and TRBJ1-5, with D possibly TRBD1 on 6 matching bases. V was clipped by 5 bases and J by 4 bases, with 9 bases between them. The CDR3 is 12 residues long. CDR1 and CDR2 (germline): SQVTM, ANQGSEA. CDR3 sequence: CSVRDKNQPQHF. Written as DNA, the CDR3 is TGCAGCGTTCGGGACAAGAATCAGCCCCAGCATTTT.